A few counts support the clone carrying this TCR beta chain. A single record per CDR3 protein comes from TCRdb applying MiXCR to the 5' RACE reads. In the table there are 400,000 to 550,000 distinct CDR3 sequences, roughly an eighth of which are singletons. This sample is part of a study of identical twins. In every case, the donor was a healthy Caucasian. These data also formed part of another study, on yellow fever vaccine responses in identical twins.

This TCR was recovered from a woman between 18 and 29 years old in good health. Sample: CD4+ T cells sorted from blood.

The CDR3 DNA sequence: TGCAGTGCTAGCCCTAGCGGGGGGATCACCGGGGAGCTGTTTTTT. This codes for CSASPSGGITGELFF. J is TRBJ2-2 and V is TRBV20-1; TRBD2 agrees at 11 bases. With 3 bases clipped from V and 4 bases from J, the junction kept 4 bases outside the gene matches. Per the germline V gene, CDR1 is DFQATT and CDR2 is SNEGSKA (reference sequence). The length of the CDR3 is 15 residues.